This TCR beta chain was sequenced for a study of shared clonotypes between healthy human individuals. Trimming at V came to 7 bases and at J to 6 bases, leaving 6 bases not matched to a gene. This CDR3 has 13 amino acids. Looked up from germline, CDR1 is SGHNT and CDR2 is YYREEE (reference sequence). The table came from immunoSEQ multiplex PCR; TCRdb's copy has only in-frame clones and leaves some out. The sample lists millions of clones; 85% to 95% were seen once. Specimen: naive CD4+ T cells sorted from blood. Subset meaning: CD45RA+ positively selected. V and J are TRBV5-4 and TRBJ2-7; 11 nucleotides align to TRBD1. The TCR originated in a man aged 18 to 35 in good health. CDR3 residues: CASLPGTGGEQYF. DNA of the CDR3: TGTGCCAGCCTACCCGGGACAGGGGGCGAGCAGTACTTC.